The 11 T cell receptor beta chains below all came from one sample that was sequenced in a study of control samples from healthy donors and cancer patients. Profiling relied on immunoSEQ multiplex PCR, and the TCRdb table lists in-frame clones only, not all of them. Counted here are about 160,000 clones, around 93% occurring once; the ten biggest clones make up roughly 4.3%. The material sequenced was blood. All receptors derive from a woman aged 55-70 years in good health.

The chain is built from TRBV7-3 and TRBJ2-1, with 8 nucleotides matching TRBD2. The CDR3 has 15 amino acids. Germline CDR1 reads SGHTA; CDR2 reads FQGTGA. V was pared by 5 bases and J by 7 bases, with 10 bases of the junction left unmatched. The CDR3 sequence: CASSPQTGLVNEQFF. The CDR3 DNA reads TGTGCCAGCAGCCCCCAAACGGGACTAGTAAATGAGCAGTTCTTC.

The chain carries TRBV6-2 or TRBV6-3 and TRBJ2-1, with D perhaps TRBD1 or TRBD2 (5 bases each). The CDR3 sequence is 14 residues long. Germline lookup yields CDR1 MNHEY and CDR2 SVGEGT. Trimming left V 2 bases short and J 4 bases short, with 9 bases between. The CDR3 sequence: CASSYPEGYNEQFF. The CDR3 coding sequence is TGTGCCAGCAGTTACCCCGAGGGGTACAATGAGCAGTTCTTC.

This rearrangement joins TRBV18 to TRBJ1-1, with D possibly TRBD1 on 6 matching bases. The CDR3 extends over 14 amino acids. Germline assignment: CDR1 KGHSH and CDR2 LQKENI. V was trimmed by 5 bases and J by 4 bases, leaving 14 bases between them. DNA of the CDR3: TGTGCCAGCTCAGCAGGACAGACAGTCACTGAAGCTTTCTTT. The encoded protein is CASSAGQTVTEAFF. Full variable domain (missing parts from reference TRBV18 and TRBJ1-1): NAGVMQNPRHLVRRRGQEARLRCSPMKGHSHVYWYRQLPEEGLKFMVYLQKENIIDESGMPKERFSAEFPKEGPSILRIQQVVRGDSAAYFCASSAGQTVTEAFFGQGTRLTVV.

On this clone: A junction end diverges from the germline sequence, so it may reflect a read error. This CDR3 is CAGSSVGTGDRANGYTF. As DNA, the CDR3 is TGTGCCGGCAGTTCGGTCGGGACAGGTGATCGGGCCAATGGCTACACCTTC. J is TRBJ1-2 and V is TRBV27; 8 nucleotides match TRBD1. The germline CDR1 and CDR2 sequences are MNHEY and SMNVEV (reference sequence). CDR3 length: 17 residues.

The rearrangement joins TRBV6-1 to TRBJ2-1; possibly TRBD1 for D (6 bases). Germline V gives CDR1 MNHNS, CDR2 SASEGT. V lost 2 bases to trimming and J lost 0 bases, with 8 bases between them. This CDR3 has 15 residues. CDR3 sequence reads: CASSEWGLSYNEQFF. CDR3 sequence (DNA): TGTGCCAGCAGTGAATGGGGGCTCTCCTACAATGAGCAGTTCTTC.

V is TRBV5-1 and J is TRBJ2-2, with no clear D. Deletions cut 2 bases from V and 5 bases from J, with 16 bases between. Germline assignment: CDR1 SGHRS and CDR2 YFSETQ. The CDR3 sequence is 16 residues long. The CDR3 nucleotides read TGCGCCAGCAGCTTATTTGGTGTAGTGGAAACCGGGGAGCTGTTTTTT. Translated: CASSLFGVVETGELFF.

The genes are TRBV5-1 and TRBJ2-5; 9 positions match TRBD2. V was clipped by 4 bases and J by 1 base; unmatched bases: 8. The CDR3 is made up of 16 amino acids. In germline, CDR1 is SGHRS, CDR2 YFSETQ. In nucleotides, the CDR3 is TGCGCCAGCAGCCGAACAGGGACTAGCTTCCAAGAGACCCAGTACTTC. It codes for CASSRTGTSFQETQYF.

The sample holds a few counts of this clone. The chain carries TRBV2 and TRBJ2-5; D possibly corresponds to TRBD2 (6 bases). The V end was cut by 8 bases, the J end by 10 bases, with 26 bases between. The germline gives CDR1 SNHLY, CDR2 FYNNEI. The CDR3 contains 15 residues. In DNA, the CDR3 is TGTGCCAGCGGTTCTCACGCGATTAGCGGTGGGAGCCAGTACTTC. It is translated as CASGSHAISGGSQYF.

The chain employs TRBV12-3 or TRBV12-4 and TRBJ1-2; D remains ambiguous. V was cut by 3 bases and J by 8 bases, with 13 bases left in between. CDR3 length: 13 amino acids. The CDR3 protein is CASSFEGKSGYTF. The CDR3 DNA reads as TGTGCCAGCAGTTTCGAGGGAAAGTCAGGCTACACCTTC.

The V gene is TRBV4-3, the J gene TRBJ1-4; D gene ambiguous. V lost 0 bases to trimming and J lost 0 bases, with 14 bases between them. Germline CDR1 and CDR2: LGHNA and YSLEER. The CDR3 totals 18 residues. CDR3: CASSQDLNRAATNEKLFF. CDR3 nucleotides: TGCGCCAGCAGCCAAGATCTCAACCGTGCCGCAACTAATGAAAAACTGTTTTTT.

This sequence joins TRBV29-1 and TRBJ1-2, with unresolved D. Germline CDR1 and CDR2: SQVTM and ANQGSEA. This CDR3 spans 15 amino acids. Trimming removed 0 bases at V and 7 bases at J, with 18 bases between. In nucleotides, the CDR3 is TGCAGCGTTGAAGATAGGCGGACCAGGCGGAGTGGCTACACCTTC. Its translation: CSVEDRRTRRSGYTF.